This paragraph covers one T cell receptor beta chain sequence. V lost 5 bases, J lost 5 bases, and 8 bases stayed unmatched. The CDR3 has 15 residues. Germline V gene lookup returns CDR1 MNHEY and CDR2 SMNVEV (reference sequence). Data came from immunoSEQ multiplex PCR; TCRdb stores just in-frame clones and leaves some out. Among 120,000 or so clones listed, 80% were seen once. The data derive from a study of blood T cell repertoires in COVID-19. The V call is TRBV27, the J call TRBJ1-3; 8 nucleotides agree with TRBD1. Sequencing was done on a sample of peripheral blood. The TCR was taken from a human donor in a cohort sampled during active COVID-19. DNA for the CDR3: TGTGCCAGCAGTCCCGGACAGGGTGTGCGAAACACCATATATTTT. It codes for CASSPGQGVRNTIYF.